Listed below are T cell receptor beta chains from one sample, sequenced in a study of monozygotic twins with inflammatory bowel disease. From the 5' RACE reads, TCRdb lists one entry per CDR3 protein and no DNA. The sample's table shows fewer than 450,000 distinct CDR3 sequences. Sequencing was carried out using blood. All receptors come from a human donor with ulcerative colitis or Crohn's disease, or a healthy co-twin of an affected twin (not recorded which). Both conserved end residues are part of each CDR3. Each record gives: V gene, J gene, CDR3 protein.

>TRBV7-9|TRBJ2-7
CASSLIGDSSYEQYF
>TRBV7-2|TRBJ1-5
CASSFRIENQPQHF
>TRBV6-5|TRBJ1-5
CASSYGQHSNQPQHF
>TRBV5-1|TRBJ2-3
CASSKETSGGRILGDTQYF
>TRBV6-5|TRBJ2-7
CASSYYPGTGDSYEQYF
>TRBV28|TRBJ2-2
CASSFGGELFF
>TRBV5-1|TRBJ2-7
CASSYGVSYEQYF
>TRBV12-3/TRBV12-4|TRBJ2-7
CASRQGQGAYEQYF
>TRBV28|TRBJ1-4
CASSLRGMNEKLFF
>TRBV7-2|TRBJ2-5
CASRQTSGGAGSQYF
>TRBV5-1|TRBJ2-3
CASSSGSGGAKTDTQYF
>TRBV7-2|TRBJ2-4
CASSHTKDRGPKNIQYF
>TRBV6-5|TRBJ1-6
CASSWQGNSPLHF
>TRBV2|TRBJ2-4
CASSPTFQAANIQYF
>TRBV19|TRBJ1-5
CASSLGQGLKQPQHF
>TRBV5-1|TRBJ2-5
CASNKQGAEETQYF
>TRBV12-3/TRBV12-4|TRBJ2-7
CASSPDDSDISYEQYF
>TRBV5-1|TRBJ1-2
CASSPRQGLYGYTF
>TRBV6-5|TRBJ2-1
CASSYGRVTYNEQFF
>TRBV18|TRBJ2-3
CASGELAEADTQYF
>TRBV5-1|TRBJ1-4
CASSFGGFATNEKLFF
>TRBV3-1|TRBJ2-1
CASSRHSRGLAIEQFF
>TRBV6-1|TRBJ1-5
CASRGQGNNQPQHF
>TRBV23-1|TRBJ1-1
CAANRGRNTEAFF
>TRBV5-1|TRBJ2-5
CASSLAGDEETQYF
>TRBV2|TRBJ1-2
CASSEDTIYGYTF
>TRBV27|TRBJ2-3
CASSSPDSKGADTQYF
>TRBV5-5|TRBJ2-2
CASSFLSTGELFF
>TRBV19|TRBJ1-1
CASSLQGGYTEAFF
>TRBV7-9|TRBJ2-7
CASSLQETYEQYF